This T cell receptor (beta chain) was recorded in a study of T cells in Graves' hyperthyroidism and ophthalmopathy. Those patients with uncontrolled infection, other autoimmune disease, pregnancy or lactation were excluded. In making diagnoses, clinical symptoms, serum thyroxine and TRAb, thyroid ultrasound and orbital computed tomography were all used. The source material, RNA transcripts, was used to amplify TCR beta CDR3 regions. With the HTBI primer set, the TCR CDR3 went through a first round of RT-PCR. MiXCR, run by TCRdb on the multiplex PCR reads, gives a single entry per CDR3 protein. The sample includes under 600,000 distinct CDR3 sequences, approximately 15% of them seen just once. A note on this clonotype: Its specificity is not known.

Germline V gene sequence: CDR1 MNHEY, CDR2 SVGEGT. V was pared by 0 bases and J by 2 bases, with 20 bases between. The CDR3 consists of 18 residues. Study results and limitations: The majority of expanded thyroid clonotypes above 0.001 also appeared in blood. Ophthalmopathy was model-predicted a median roughly 6.5 months pre-onset.

This TCR was sampled from a woman between 40 and 50 years old with Graves' ophthalmopathy. The chain carries TRBV6-2 or TRBV6-3 and TRBJ2-7, with D uncertain. Sequences were obtained from blood. This chain's CDR3 is CASSYSGPRATYTYEQYF. Written as DNA, the CDR3 is TGTGCCAGCAGTTACTCGGGCCCCCGGGCCACTTACACCTACGAGCAGTACTTC.